This is a list of T cell receptor beta chains from one sample in a study of T cell repertoires in cytomegalovirus infection. TCRdb re-called the reads with MiXCR, one entry per CDR3 protein. The table records approximately 140,000 distinct CDR3 sequences, 7% to 9.5% of them present only once. Sequencing input: PBMCs. The receptor set was obtained from a human donor in good health (CMV status not recorded). Some clones in this sample may be carry-over from other donors' samples. Both conserved end residues are part of each CDR3. Fields, in order: J gene, V gene, clone size, CDR3 protein. The size field is filled for only some rows; it gives once, few, many or a size class.

j_call: TRBJ1-1; v_call: TRBV20-1; clone_size: few; cdr3_aa: CSASFGNTEAFF
j_call: TRBJ2-7; v_call: TRBV5-6; clone_size: many; cdr3_aa: CASSLQEEEQYF
j_call: TRBJ1-1; v_call: TRBV5-1; clone_size: NA; cdr3_aa: CASSPGWDTEAFF
j_call: TRBJ1-5; v_call: TRBV12-3/TRBV12-4; clone_size: NA; cdr3_aa: CASSFKGSNQPQHF
j_call: TRBJ1-4; v_call: TRBV20-1; clone_size: many; cdr3_aa: CSAEDPGHLNEKLFF
j_call: TRBJ1-5; v_call: TRBV3-1; clone_size: many; cdr3_aa: CASSQGRAPNQPQHF
j_call: TRBJ1-1; v_call: TRBV10-3; clone_size: many; cdr3_aa: CAISESMDGGTEAFF
j_call: TRBJ2-3; v_call: TRBV7-2; clone_size: many; cdr3_aa: CASSSRTPSKVDTQYF
j_call: TRBJ1-5; v_call: TRBV5-1; clone_size: many; cdr3_aa: CASSLGGESNQPQHF
j_call: TRBJ1-1; v_call: TRBV20-1; clone_size: NA; cdr3_aa: CSATGGITEAFF
j_call: TRBJ1-2; v_call: TRBV11-1; clone_size: many; cdr3_aa: CASSAYSGSDYGYTF
j_call: TRBJ1-2; v_call: TRBV11-2; clone_size: many; cdr3_aa: CASSLEPGRNYGYTF
j_call: TRBJ2-2; v_call: TRBV5-4; clone_size: many; cdr3_aa: CASSNRVFGELFF
j_call: TRBJ1-2; v_call: TRBV12-3/TRBV12-4; clone_size: many; cdr3_aa: CASSLQGAIYGYTF
j_call: TRBJ2-3; v_call: TRBV9; clone_size: many; cdr3_aa: CASSVTGGASTDTQYF
j_call: TRBJ2-2; v_call: TRBV28; clone_size: few; cdr3_aa: CASSRRQGNTGELFF
j_call: TRBJ2-5; v_call: TRBV24-1; clone_size: few; cdr3_aa: CATSDLATQYF
j_call: TRBJ1-1; v_call: TRBV7-8; clone_size: many; cdr3_aa: CASSLAPGSTEAFF
j_call: TRBJ1-1; v_call: TRBV5-1; clone_size: many; cdr3_aa: CASSLEKTGTNTEAFF
j_call: TRBJ2-2; v_call: TRBV7-8; clone_size: many; cdr3_aa: CASSPRTSGVSTGELFF
j_call: TRBJ1-1; v_call: TRBV7-2; clone_size: many; cdr3_aa: CASQTGGGSTEAFF
j_call: TRBJ1-2; v_call: TRBV27; clone_size: many; cdr3_aa: CASSITPNYGYTF
j_call: TRBJ2-3; v_call: TRBV6-5; clone_size: few; cdr3_aa: CASRPPGGAGTDTQYF
j_call: TRBJ2-7; v_call: TRBV20-1; clone_size: many; cdr3_aa: CSAFGQGASYEQYF
j_call: TRBJ1-2; v_call: TRBV10-3; clone_size: few; cdr3_aa: CAISESKTNYGYTF
j_call: TRBJ1-1; v_call: TRBV29-1; clone_size: NA; cdr3_aa: CSVPTLMDTEAFF
j_call: TRBJ2-3; v_call: TRBV19; clone_size: many; cdr3_aa: CATGEIGTDTQYF
j_call: TRBJ2-1; v_call: TRBV7-9; clone_size: NA; cdr3_aa: CASSYPGTSGREPYKEQFF
j_call: TRBJ2-7; v_call: TRBV7-2; clone_size: many; cdr3_aa: CASSVTGGETYEQYF
j_call: TRBJ2-2; v_call: TRBV7-6; clone_size: medium-sized; cdr3_aa: CASSLGGLGELFF
j_call: TRBJ1-5; v_call: TRBV7-9; clone_size: many; cdr3_aa: CASSLGYGGYQPQHF
j_call: TRBJ1-5; v_call: TRBV10-3; clone_size: many; cdr3_aa: CAISESLQGDSNQPQHF
j_call: TRBJ2-1; v_call: TRBV27; clone_size: many; cdr3_aa: CASRLERGWNEQFF
j_call: TRBJ2-3; v_call: TRBV7-2; clone_size: many; cdr3_aa: CASGRDPSTDTQYF
j_call: TRBJ1-1; v_call: TRBV7-2; clone_size: many; cdr3_aa: CASSLVVWGRTEAFF
j_call: TRBJ2-7; v_call: TRBV6-6; clone_size: many; cdr3_aa: CASSPGGEQYF
j_call: TRBJ2-7; v_call: TRBV6-2/TRBV6-3; clone_size: NA; cdr3_aa: CASSYSTRSGSYEQYF
j_call: TRBJ2-5; v_call: TRBV28; clone_size: many; cdr3_aa: CASSLVGTVGRETQYF
j_call: TRBJ2-1; v_call: TRBV19; clone_size: few; cdr3_aa: CASSSRAGGAHNEQFF